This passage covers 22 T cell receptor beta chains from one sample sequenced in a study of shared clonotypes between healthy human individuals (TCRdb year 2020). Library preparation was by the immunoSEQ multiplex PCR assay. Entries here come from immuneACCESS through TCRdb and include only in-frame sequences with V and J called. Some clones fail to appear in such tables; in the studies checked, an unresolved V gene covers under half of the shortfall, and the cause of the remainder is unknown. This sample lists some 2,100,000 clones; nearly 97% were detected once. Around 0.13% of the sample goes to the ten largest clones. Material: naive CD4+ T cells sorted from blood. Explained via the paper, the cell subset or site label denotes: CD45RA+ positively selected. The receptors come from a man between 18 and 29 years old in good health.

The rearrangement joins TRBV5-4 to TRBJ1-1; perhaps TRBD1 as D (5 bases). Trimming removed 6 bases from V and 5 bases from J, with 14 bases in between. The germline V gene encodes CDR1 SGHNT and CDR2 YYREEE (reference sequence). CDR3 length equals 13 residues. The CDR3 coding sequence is TGTGCCAGCACCACTGTGGGGGGGACTGAAGCTTTCTTT. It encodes CASTTVGGTEAFF.

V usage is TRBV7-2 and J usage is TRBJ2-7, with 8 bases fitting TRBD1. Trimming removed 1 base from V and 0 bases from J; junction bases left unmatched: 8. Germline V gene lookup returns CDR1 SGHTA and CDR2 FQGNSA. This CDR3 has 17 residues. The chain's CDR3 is CASSLVLIGQGSYEQYF. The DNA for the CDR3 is TGTGCCAGCAGCTTAGTTCTTATTGGACAGGGCTCCTACGAGCAGTACTTC.

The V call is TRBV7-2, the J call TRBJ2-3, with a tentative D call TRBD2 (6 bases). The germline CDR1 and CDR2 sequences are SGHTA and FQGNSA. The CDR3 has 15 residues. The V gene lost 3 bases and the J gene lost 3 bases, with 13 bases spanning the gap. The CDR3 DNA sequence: TGTGCCAGCAGCTTGGGCGGGACGACAACAGATACGCAGTATTTT. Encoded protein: CASSLGGTTTDTQYF.

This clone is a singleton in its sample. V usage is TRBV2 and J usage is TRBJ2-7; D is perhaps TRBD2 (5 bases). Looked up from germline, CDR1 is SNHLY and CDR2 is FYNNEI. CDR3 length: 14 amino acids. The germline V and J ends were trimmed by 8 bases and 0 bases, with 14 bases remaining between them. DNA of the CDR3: TGTGCCAGCTCGCGGGCGTCCGGCTCCTACGAGCAGTACTTC. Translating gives CASSRASGSYEQYF.

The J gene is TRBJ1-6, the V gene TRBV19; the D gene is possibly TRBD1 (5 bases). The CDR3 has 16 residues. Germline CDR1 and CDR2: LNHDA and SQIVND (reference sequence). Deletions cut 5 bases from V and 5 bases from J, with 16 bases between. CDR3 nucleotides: TGTGCCAGTAGTCCGGTCACGACAGACGATAATTCACCCCTCCACTTT. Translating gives CASSPVTTDDNSPLHF.

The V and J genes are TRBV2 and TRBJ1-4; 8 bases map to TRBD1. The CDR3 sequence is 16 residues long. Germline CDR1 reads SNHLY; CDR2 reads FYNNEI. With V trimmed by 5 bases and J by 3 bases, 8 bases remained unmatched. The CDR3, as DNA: TGTGCCAGCAGTCTACAGGGGGGCCAGGCTAATGAAAAACTGTTTTTT. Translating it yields CASSLQGGQANEKLFF.

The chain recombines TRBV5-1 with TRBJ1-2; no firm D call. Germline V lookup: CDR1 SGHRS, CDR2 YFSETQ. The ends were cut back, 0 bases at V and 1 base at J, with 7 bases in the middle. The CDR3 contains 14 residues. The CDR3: CASSLVGSNYGYTF. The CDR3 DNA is TGCGCCAGCAGCTTGGTAGGGAGTAACTATGGCTACACCTTC.

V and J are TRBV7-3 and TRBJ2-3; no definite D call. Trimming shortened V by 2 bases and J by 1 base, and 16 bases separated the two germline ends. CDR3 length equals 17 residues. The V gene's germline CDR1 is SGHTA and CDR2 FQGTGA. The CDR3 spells CASSLGLGMSRTDTQYF. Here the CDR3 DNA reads TGTGCCAGCAGCTTAGGGTTGGGGATGAGTCGCACAGATACGCAGTATTTT.

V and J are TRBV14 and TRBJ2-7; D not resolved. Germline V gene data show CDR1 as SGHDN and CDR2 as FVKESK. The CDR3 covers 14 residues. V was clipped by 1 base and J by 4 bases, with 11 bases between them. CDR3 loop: CASSQAGPPYEQYF. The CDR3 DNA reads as TGTGCCAGCAGCCAAGCTGGGCCCCCGTACGAGCAGTACTTC.

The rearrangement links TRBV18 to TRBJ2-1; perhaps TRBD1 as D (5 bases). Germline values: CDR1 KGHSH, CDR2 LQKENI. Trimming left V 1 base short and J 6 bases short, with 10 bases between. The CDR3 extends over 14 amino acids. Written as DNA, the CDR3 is TGTGCCAGCTCACCACAAGGGGCCGCCAATGAGCAGTTCTTC. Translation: CASSPQGAANEQFF.

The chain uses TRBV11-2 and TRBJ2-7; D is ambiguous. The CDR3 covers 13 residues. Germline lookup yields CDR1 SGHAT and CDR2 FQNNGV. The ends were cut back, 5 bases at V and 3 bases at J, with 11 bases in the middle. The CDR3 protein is CASSQAVRYEQYF. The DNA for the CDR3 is TGTGCCAGCAGCCAGGCGGTCCGCTACGAGCAGTACTTC.

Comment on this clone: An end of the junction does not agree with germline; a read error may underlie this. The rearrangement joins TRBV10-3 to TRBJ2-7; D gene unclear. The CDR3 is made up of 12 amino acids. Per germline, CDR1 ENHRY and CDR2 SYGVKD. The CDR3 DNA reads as TGTGCCATCAGTGAGAACGCCAACGCCCAAGACTTC. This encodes CAISENANAQDF.

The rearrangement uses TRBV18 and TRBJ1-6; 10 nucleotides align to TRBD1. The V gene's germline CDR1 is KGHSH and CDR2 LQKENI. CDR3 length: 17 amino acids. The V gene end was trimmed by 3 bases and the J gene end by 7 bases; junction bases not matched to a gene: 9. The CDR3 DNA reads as TGTGCCAGCTCACCGGGACAGGGGCAATATAGGAATTCACCCCTCCACTTT. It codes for CASSPGQGQYRNSPLHF.

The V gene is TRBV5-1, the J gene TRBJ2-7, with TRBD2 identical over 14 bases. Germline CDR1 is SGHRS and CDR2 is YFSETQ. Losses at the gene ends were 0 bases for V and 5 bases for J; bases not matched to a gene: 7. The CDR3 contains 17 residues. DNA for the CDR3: TGCGCCAGCAGCTTGGGAGGGCCGGGACTAGCGGGAGACGAGCAGTACTTC. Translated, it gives CASSLGGPGLAGDEQYF. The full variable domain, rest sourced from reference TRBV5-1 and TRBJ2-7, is KAGVTQTPRYLIKTRGQQVTLSCSPISGHRSVSWYQQTPGQGLQFLFEYFSETQRNKGNFPGRFSGRQFSNSRSEMNVSTLELGDSALYLCASSLGGPGLAGDEQYFGPGTRLTVT.

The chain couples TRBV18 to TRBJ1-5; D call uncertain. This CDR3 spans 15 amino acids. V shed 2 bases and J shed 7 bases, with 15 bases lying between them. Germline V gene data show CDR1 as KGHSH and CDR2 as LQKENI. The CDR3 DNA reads TGTGCCAGCTCACCATTCAGGCCGCCCGAGCAGCCCCAGCATTTT. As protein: CASSPFRPPEQPQHF.

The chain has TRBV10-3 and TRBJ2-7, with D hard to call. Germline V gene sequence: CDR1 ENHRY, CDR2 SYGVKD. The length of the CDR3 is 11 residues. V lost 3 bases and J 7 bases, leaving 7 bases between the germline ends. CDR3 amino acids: CAISEFEEQYF. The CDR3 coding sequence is TGTGCCATCAGTGAATTCGAAGAGCAGTACTTC.

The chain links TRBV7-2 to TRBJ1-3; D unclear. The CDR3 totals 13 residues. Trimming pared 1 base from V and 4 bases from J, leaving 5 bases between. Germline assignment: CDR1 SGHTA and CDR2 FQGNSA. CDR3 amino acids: CASSLVQGNTIYF. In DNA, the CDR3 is TGTGCCAGCAGCTTAGTACAGGGAAACACCATATATTTT.

This CDR3 reads CAWVLRAPNTGELFF. CDR3 in DNA: TGTGCCTGGGTCCTACGAGCGCCGAACACCGGGGAGCTGTTTTTT. The rearrangement links TRBV30 to TRBJ2-2; D gene unclear. V was shortened by 5 bases and J by 0 bases, with 13 bases between the two germline ends. The CDR3 is 15 residues long. Germline CDR1 and CDR2: GTSNPN and SVGIG (reference sequence).

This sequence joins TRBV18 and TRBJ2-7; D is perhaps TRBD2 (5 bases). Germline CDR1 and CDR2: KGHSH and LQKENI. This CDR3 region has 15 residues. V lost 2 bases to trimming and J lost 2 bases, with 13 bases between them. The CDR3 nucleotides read TGTGCCAGCTCACCAACTCCCGGGATCGCCTACGAGCAGTACTTC. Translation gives CASSPTPGIAYEQYF. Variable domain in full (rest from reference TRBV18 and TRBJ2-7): NAGVMQNPRHLVRRRGQEARLRCSPMKGHSHVYWYRQLPEEGLKFMVYLQKENIIDESGMPKERFSAEFPKEGPSILRIQQVVRGDSAAYFCASSPTPGIAYEQYFGPGTRLTVT.

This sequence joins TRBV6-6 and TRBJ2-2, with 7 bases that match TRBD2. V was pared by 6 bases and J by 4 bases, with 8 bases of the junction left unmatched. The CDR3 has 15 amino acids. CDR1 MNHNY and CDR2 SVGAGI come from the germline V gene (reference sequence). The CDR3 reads CASRYRDYLTGELFF. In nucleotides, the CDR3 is TGTGCCAGCAGATACCGGGACTACCTCACCGGGGAGCTGTTTTTT.

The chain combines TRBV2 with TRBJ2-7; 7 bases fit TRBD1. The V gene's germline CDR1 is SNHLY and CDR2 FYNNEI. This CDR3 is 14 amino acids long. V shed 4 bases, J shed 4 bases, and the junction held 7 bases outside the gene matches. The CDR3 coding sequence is TGTGCCAGCAGTGCCCGGACAGGTAGTTACGAGCAGTACTTC. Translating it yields CASSARTGSYEQYF.

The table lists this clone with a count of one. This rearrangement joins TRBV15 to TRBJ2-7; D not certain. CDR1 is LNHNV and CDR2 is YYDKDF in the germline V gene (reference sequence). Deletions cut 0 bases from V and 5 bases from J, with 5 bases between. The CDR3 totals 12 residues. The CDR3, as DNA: TGTGCCACCAGCAGAGATCGCGACGAGCAGTACTTC. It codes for CATSRDRDEQYF. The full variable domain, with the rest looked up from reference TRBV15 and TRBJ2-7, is DAMVIQNPRYQVTQFGKPVTLSCSQTLNHNVMYWYQQKSSQAPKLLFHYYDKDFNNEADTPDNFQSRRPNTSFCFLDIRSPGLGDTAMYLCATSRDRDEQYFGPGTRLTVT.